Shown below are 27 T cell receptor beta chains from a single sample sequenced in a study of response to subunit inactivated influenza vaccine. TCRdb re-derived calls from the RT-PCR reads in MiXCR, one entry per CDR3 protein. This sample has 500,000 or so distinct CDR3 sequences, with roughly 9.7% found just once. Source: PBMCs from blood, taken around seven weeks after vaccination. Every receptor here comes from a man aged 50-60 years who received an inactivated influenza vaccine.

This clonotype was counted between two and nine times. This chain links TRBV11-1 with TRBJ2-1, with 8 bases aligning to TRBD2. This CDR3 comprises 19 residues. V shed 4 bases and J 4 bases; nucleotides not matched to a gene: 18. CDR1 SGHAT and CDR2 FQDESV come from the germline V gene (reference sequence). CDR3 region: CASSSPSSYSGMGYNEQFF. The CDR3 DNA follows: TGTGCCAGCAGCTCCCCCTCCAGTTATAGCGGGATGGGTTACAATGAGCAGTTCTTC. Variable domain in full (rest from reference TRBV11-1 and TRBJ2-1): EAEVAQSPRYKITEKSQAVAFWCDPISGHATLYWYRQILGQGPELLVQFQDESVVDDSQLPKDRFSAERLKGVDSTLKIQPAELGDSAMYLCASSSPSSYSGMGYNEQFFGPGTRLTVL.

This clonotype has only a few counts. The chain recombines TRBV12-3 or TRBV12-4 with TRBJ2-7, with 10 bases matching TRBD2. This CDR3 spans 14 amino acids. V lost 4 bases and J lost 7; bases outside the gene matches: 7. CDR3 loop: CASSSLAGAGEQYF. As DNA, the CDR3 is TGTGCCAGCAGTTCGCTAGCGGGAGCTGGGGAGCAGTACTTC.

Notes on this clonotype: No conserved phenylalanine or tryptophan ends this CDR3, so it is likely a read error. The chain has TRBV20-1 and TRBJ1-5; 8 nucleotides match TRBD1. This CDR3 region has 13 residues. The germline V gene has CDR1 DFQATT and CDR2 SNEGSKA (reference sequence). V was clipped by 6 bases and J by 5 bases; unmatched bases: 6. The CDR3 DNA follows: TGCAGTGCCGGACAGGGATCGGATCAGCCCCAGCATCTT. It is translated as CSAGQGSDQPQHL.

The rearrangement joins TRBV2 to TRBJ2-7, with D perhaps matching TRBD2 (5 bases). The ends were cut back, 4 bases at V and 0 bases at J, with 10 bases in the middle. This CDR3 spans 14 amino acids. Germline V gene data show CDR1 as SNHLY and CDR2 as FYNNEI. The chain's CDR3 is CASSGSANSYEQYF. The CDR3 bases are TGTGCCAGCAGTGGTAGCGCCAACTCCTACGAGCAGTACTTC. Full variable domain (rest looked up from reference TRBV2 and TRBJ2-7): EPEVTQTPSHQVTQMGQEVILRCVPISNHLYFYWYRQILGQKVEFLVSFYNNEISEKSEIFDDQFSVERPDGSNFTLKIRSTKLEDSAMYFCASSGSANSYEQYFGPGTRLTVT.

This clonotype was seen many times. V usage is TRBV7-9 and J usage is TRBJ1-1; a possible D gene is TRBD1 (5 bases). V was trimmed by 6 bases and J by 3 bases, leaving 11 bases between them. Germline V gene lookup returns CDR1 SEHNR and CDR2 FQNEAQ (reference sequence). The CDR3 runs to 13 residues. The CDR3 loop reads CASRYLGDTEAFF. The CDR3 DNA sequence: TGTGCCAGCAGATACTTAGGGGACACTGAAGCTTTCTTT.

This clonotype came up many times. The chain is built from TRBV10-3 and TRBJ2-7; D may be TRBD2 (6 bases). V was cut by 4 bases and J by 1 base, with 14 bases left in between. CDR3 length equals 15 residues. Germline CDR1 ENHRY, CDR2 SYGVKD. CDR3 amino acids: CAISVAGMNSYEQYF. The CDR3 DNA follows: TGTGCCATCAGTGTCGCGGGGATGAATTCCTACGAGCAGTACTTC.

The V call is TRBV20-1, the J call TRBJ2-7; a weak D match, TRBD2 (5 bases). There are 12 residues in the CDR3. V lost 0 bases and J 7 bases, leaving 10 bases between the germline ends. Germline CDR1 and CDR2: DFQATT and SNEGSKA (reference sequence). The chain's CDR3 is CSARDSSWEQYF. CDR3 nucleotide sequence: TGCAGTGCTAGAGATTCTAGCTGGGAGCAGTACTTC.

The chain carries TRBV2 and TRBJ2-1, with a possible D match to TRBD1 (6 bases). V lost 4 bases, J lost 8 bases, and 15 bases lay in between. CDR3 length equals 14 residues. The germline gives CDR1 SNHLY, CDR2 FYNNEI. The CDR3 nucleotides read TGTGCCAGCAGTGTATCAGGGGAAATCTATGAGCAGTTCTTC. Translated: CASSVSGEIYEQFF.

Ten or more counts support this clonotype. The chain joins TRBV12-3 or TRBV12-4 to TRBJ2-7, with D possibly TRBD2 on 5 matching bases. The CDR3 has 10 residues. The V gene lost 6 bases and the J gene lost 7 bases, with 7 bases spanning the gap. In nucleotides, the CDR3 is TGTGCCAGCAGCGGACTGGAGCAGTACTTC. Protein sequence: CASSGLEQYF.

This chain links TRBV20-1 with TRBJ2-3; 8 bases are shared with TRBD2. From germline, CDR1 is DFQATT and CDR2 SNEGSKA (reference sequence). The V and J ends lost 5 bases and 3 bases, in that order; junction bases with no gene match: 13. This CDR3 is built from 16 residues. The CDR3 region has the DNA TGCAGTGCTTGGCAAGTGGTAGCGGGGACGACAGATACGCAGTATTTT. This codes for CSAWQVVAGTTDTQYF.

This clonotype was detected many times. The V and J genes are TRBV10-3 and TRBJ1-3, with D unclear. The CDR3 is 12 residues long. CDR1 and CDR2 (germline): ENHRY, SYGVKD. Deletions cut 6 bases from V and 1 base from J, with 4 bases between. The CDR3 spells CAISGSGNTIYF. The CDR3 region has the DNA TGTGCCATCAGCGGTTCTGGAAACACCATATATTTT.

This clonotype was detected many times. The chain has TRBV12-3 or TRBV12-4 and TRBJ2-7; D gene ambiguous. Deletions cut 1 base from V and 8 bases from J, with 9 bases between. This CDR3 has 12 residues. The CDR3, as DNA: TGTGCCAGCAGTTTAGGGTCTGGGAAGCAGTACTTC. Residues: CASSLGSGKQYF.

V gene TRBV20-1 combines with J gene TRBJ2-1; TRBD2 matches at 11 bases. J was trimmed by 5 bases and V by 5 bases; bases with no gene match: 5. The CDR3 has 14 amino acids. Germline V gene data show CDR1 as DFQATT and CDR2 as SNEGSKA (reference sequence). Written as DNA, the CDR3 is TGCAGTGCTGGGGGGACTAGCGGCAACAATGAGCAGTTCTTC. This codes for CSAGGTSGNNEQFF.

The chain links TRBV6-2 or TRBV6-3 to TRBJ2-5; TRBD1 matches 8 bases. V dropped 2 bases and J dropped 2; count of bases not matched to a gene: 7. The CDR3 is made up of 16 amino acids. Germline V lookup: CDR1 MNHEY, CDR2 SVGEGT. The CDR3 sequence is CASSYPDRVWQETQYF. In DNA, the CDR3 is TGTGCCAGCAGTTACCCGGACAGGGTTTGGCAAGAGACCCAGTACTTC.

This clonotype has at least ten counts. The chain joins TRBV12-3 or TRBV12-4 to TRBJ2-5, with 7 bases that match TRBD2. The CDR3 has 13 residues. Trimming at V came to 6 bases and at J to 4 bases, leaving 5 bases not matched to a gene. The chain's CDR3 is CASRTLARETQYF. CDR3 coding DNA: TGTGCCAGCAGGACACTAGCGAGAGAGACCCAGTACTTC.

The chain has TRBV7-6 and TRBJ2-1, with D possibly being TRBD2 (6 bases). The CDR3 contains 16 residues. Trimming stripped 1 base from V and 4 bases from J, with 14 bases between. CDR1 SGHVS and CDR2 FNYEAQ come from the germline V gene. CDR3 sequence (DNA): TGTGCCAGCAGCTTAGAAGCCTCCGGGGGTTACAATGAGCAGTTCTTC. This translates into CASSLEASGGYNEQFF.

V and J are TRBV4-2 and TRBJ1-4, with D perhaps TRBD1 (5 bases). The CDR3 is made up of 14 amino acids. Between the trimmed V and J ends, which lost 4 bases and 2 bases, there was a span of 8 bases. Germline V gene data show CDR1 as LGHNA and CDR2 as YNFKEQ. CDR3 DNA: TGTGCCAGCAGCCCGGGACCCACTAATGAAAAACTGTTTTTT. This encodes CASSPGPTNEKLFF.

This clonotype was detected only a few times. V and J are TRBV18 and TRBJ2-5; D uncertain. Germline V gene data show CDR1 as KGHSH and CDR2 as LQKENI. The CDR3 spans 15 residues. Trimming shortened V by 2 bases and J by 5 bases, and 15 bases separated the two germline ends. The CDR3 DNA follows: TGTGCCAGCTCACCAACAGATTCCACGGTGGAGACCCAGTACTTC. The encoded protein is CASSPTDSTVETQYF.

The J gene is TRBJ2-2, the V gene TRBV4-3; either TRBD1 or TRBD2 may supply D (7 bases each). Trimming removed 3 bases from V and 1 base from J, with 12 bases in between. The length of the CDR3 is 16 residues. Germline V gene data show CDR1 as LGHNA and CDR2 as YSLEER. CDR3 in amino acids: CASSQSRGGNTGELFF. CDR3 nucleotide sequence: TGCGCCAGCAGCCAGTCCAGGGGGGGGAACACCGGGGAGCTGTTTTTT.

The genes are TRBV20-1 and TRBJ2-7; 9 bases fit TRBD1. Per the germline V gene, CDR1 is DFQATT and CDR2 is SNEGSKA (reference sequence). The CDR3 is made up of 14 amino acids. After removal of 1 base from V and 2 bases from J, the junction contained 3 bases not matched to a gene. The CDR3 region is CSARVGTGPYEQYF. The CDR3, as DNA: TGCAGTGCTAGAGTCGGGACAGGGCCCTACGAGCAGTACTTC.

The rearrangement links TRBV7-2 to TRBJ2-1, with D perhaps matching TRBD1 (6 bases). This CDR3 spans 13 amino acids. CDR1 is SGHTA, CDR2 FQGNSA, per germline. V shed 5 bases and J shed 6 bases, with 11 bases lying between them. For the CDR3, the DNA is TGTGCCAGCAGCCCGGGACACACCAATGAGCAGTTCTTC. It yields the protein CASSPGHTNEQFF.

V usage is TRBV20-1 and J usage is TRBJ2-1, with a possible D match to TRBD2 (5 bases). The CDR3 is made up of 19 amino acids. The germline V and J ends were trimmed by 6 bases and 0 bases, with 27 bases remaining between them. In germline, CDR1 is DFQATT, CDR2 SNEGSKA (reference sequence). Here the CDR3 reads CSAPPPPGGAESSYNEQFF. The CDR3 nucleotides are TGCAGTGCCCCTCCCCCCCCCGGAGGCGCGGAGAGCTCCTACAATGAGCAGTTCTTC.

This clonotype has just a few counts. Here the CDR3 DNA reads TGTGCCACCAGCAGAGATTCCCGAGTCGAGCGGGAGTACGAGCAGTACTTC. It specifies CATSRDSRVEREYEQYF. V usage is TRBV15 and J usage is TRBJ2-7, with TRBD2 matching over 8 bases. The J segment lost 4 bases and the V segment lost 0 bases, leaving 11 bases of the junction unmatched. The CDR3 runs to 17 residues. Germline-derived CDR1 and CDR2 are LNHNV and YYDKDF (reference sequence).

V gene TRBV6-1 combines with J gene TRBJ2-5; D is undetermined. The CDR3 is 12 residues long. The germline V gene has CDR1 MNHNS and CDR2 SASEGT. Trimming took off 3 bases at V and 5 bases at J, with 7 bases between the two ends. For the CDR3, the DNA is TGTGCCAGCAGTGAGTGGGTTGAGACCCAGTACTTC. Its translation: CASSEWVETQYF.

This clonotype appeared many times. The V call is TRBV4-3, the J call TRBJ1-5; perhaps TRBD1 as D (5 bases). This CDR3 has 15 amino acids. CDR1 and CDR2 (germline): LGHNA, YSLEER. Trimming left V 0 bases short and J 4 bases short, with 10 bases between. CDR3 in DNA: TGCGCCAGCAGCCAAGACCTCTCAGGGAATCAGCCCCAGCATTTT. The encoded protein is CASSQDLSGNQPQHF.

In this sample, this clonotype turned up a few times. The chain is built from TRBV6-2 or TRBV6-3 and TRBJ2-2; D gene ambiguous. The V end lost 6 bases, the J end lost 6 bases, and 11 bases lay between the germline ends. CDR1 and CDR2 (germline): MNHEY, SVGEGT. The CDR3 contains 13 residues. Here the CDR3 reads CASSRVAAGELFF. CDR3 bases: TGTGCCAGCAGCCGAGTCGCCGCCGGGGAGCTGTTTTTT.

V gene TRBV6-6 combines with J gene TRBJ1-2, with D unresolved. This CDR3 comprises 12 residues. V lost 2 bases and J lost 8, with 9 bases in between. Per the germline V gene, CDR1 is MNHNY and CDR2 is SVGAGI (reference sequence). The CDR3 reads CASSYATGGYTF. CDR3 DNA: TGTGCCAGCAGTTACGCCACTGGCGGCTACACCTTC.